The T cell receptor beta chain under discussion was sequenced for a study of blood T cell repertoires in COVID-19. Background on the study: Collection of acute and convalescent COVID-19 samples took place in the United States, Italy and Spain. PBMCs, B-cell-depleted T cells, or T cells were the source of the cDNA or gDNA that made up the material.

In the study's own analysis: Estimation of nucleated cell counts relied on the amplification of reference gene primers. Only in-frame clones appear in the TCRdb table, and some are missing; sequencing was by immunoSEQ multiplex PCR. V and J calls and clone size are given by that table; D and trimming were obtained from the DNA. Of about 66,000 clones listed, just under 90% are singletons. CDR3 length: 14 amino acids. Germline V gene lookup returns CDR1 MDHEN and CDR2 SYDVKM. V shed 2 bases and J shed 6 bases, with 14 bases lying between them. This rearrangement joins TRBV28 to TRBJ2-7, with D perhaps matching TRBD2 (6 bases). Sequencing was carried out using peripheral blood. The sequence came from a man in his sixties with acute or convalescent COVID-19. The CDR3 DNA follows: TGTGCCAGCAGTTTAGGTCGGGGCGGGACCGAGCAGTACTTC. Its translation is CASSLGRGGTEQYF.